This entry describes one TCR beta chain. The repertoire was sequenced with immunoSEQ multiplex PCR; TCRdb's copy has only in-frame clones and lacks some. The sample includes around 1.6 million clones, approximately 98% of them seen just once. This record comes from a study of shared clonotypes between healthy human individuals. The specimen was naive CD4+ T cells sorted from blood. The subset denotes: CD45RA+ positively selected. This TCR was recovered from a man aged 30 to 45 in good health.

This chain's CDR3 is CASSGTSQPQHF. CDR3 nucleotide sequence: TGTGCCAGTAGTGGGACATCCCAGCCCCAGCATTTT. This chain uses TRBV19 with TRBJ1-5; D is perhaps TRBD1 (6 bases). Germline CDR1 and CDR2: LNHDA and SQIVND (reference sequence). Trimming took 5 bases from V and 7 from J, leaving 9 bases between them. The CDR3 extends over 12 amino acids.